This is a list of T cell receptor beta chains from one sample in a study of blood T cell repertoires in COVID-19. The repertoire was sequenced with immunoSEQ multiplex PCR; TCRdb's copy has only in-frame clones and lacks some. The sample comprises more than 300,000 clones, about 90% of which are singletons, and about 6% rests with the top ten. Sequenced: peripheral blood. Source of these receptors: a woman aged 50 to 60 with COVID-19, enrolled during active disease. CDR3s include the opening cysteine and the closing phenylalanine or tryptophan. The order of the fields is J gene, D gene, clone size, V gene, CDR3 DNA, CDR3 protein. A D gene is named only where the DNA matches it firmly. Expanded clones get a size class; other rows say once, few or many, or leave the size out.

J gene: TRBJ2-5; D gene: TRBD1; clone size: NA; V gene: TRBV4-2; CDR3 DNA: TGTGCCAGCAGTCCAGACAGGGGGCGAGTGGGGGAGACCCAGTACTTC; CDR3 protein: CASSPDRGRVGETQYF
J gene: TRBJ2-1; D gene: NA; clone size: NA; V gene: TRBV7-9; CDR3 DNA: TGTGCCAGCAGCCCACTCCAAGGACACAACTCCTACAATGAGCAGTTCTTC; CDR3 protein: CASSPLQGHNSYNEQFF
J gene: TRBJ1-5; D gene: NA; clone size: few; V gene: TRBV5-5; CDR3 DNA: TGTGCCAGCAGTTCGGGTAATCGGATTAGCAATCAGCCCCAGCATTTT; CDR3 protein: CASSSGNRISNQPQHF
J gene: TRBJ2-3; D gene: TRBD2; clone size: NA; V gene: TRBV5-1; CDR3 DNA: TGCGCCAGCAGCTTGGATCGGCGGGAGGGCACAGATACGCAGTATTTT; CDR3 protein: CASSLDRREGTDTQYF
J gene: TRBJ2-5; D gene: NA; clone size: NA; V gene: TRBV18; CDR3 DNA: TGTGCCAGCTCACCCGGACAGACCCCGGGGACCCAGTACTTC; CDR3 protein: CASSPGQTPGTQYF
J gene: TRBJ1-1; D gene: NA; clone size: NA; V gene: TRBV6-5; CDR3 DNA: TGTGCCAGCAGTACGCGGGTCCTGAACACTGAAGCTTTCTTT; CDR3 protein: CASSTRVLNTEAFF
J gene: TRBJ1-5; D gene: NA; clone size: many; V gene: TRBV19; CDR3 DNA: TGTGCCAGTAGCCCCCGGAGGGCGGATAGCAATCAGCCCCAGCATTTT; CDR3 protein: CASSPRRADSNQPQHF
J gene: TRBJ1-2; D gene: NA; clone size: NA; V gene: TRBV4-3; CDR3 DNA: TGCGCCAGCAGCCAAGAAGGGGGGGACACTGGGTTTAACACCTTC; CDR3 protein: CASSQEGGDTGFNTF
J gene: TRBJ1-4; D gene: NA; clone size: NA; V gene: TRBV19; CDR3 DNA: TGTGCCAGTATATCGGGTACAAAACTGTTTTTT; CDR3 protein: CASISGTKLFF
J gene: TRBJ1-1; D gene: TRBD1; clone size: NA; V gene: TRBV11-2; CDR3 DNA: TGTGCCAGCAGCTTACAGGGGGCGAGGACTGAAGCTTTCTTT; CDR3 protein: CASSLQGARTEAFF
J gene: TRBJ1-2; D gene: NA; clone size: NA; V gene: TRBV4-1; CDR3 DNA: TGCGCCAGCAGCCAGGGGGCGGGTGGCTACACCTTC; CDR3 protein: CASSQGAGGYTF
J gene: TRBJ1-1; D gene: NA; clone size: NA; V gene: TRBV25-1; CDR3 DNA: TGTGCCAGCAGTGTATCCAGGGTGAACACTGAAGCTTTCTTT; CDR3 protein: CASSVSRVNTEAFF
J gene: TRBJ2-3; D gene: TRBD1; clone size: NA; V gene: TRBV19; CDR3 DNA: TGTGCCAGTCCCCCGGGCAGGGGGCTATTGGATACGCAGTATTTT; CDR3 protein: CASPPGRGLLDTQYF
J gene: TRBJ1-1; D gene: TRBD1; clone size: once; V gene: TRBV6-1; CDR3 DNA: TGTGCCAGCAGTGAATACTTGACAGGGTATAGGGGCACTGAAGCTTTCTTT; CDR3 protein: CASSEYLTGYRGTEAFF
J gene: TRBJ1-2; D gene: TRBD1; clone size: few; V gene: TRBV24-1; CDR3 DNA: TGTGCCACCAGTGATCCCGGACAGGGGCGAGGCTACACCTTC; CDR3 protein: CATSDPGQGRGYTF
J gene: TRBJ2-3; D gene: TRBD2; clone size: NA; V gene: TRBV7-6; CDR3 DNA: TGTGCCAGCAGCCTAGCGGGAGGGCCAAGTGAAGATACGCAGTATTTT; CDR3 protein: CASSLAGGPSEDTQYF
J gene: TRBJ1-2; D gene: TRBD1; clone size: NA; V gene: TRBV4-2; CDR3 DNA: TGTGCCAGCAGCCAAGCCGGACAGGGAAGCTATGGCTACACCTTC; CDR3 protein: CASSQAGQGSYGYTF
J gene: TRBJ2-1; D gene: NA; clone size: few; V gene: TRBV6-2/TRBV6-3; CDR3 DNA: TGTGCCAGCAGCCCACACGGGACATCTTCCTACAATGAGCAGTTCTTC; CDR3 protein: CASSPHGTSSYNEQFF
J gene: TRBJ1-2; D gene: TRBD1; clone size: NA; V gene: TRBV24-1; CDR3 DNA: TGTGCCACAGGGACAGGGGATGGCTACACCTTC; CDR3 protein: CATGTGDGYTF
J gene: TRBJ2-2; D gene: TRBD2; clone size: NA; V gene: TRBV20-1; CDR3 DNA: TGCAGTGCTAGTTTGTGGGCGGGAGGAGACACCGGGGAGCTGTTTTTT; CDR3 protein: CSASLWAGGDTGELFF
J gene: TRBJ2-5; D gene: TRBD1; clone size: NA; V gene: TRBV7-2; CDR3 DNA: TGTGCCAATTCCCGGGACAGGGGAGAGACCCAGTACTTC; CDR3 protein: CANSRDRGETQYF
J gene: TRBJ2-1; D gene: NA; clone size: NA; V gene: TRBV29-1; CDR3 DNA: TGCAGCGTTGGAGACAATGAGCAGTTCTTC; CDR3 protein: CSVGDNEQFF
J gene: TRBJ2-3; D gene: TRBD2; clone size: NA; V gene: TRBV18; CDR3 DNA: TGTGCCAGCTCAGCCACTAGCGGGGCTAGCACAGATACGCAGTATTTT; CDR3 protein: CASSATSGASTDTQYF
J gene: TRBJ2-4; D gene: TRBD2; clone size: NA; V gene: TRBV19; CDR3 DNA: TGTGCCAGTAGTAGCGGACTAGCGGGAGGGTCAACGGCCAAAAACATTCAGTACTTC; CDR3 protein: CASSSGLAGGSTAKNIQYF